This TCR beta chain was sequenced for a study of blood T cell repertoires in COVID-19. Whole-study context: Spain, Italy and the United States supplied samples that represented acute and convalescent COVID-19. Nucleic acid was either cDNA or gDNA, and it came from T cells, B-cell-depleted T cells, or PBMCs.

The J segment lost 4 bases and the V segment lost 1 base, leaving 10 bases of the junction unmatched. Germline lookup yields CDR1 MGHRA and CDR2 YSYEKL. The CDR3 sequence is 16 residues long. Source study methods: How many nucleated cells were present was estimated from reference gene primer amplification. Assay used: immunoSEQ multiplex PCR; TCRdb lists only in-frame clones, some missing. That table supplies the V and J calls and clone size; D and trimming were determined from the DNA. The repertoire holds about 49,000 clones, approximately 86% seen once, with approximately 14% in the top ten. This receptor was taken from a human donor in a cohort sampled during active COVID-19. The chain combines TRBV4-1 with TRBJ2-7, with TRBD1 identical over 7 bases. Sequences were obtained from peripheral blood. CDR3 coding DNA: TGCGCCAGCAGCCAAGGCCCGGACAGGACCCTGTACGAGCAGTACTTC. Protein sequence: CASSQGPDRTLYEQYF.